The 18 T cell receptor beta chains given below trace back to one sample, sequenced in a study of human T cells and chemical hapten exposure. The sample's time point: patch test 1, 2 weeks after DPC sensitization. The treatment: therapeutic diphenylcyclopropenone sensitization with weekly scalp DPC. TCRdb re-analysed the RACE reads in MiXCR, keeping a single row per CDR3 protein. The sample holds some 82,000 distinct CDR3 sequences; around 10% are singletons and the top ten take roughly 4%. This sample comprised whole blood, obtained in connection with sensitization to the hapten diphenylcyclopropenone (DPC). The receptors were gathered from a woman in her fifties or sixties with alopecia areata. Some clones in this sample may be carry-over from other donors' samples.

This clonotype was found many times. The rearrangement links TRBV7-9 to TRBJ2-1, with D hard to call. Deletions cut 5 bases from V and 7 bases from J, with 12 bases between. Germline CDR1 SEHNR, CDR2 FQNEAQ (reference sequence). This CDR3 spans 13 amino acids. Here the CDR3 reads CASSLSGPNEQFF. The CDR3 DNA sequence: TGTGCCAGCAGCCTCTCTGGGCCGAATGAGCAGTTCTTC. The full variable domain, completed using reference TRBV7-9 and TRBJ2-1, is DTGVSQNPRHKITKRGQNVTFRCDPISEHNRLYWYRQTLGQGPEFLTYFQNEAQLEKSRLLSDRFSAERPKGSFSTLEIQRTEQGDSAMYLCASSLSGPNEQFFGPGTRLTVL.

The chain is built from TRBV20-1 and TRBJ2-7; D might be TRBD1 or TRBD2, each matching 5 bases. Per the germline V gene, CDR1 is DFQATT and CDR2 is SNEGSKA (reference sequence). V was clipped by 8 bases and J by 2 bases, with 13 bases between them. CDR3 size: 12 residues. The CDR3 region is CSPQLGAYEQYF. The CDR3 nucleotides read TGCAGTCCCCAGTTGGGGGCCTACGAGCAGTACTTC.

This clonotype has more than one count but fewer than ten. J is TRBJ2-7 and V is TRBV5-1; TRBD2 matches 7 bases. The trim removed 0 bases at V and 7 bases at J, leaving 7 bases unmatched. The germline CDR1 and CDR2 sequences are SGHRS and YFSETQ. The CDR3 spans 14 residues. The CDR3 nucleotides are TGCGCCAGCAGCTTGGACGGCCGGGGGGAAGAGCAGTACTTC. Protein: CASSLDGRGEEQYF.

As to this clonotype: The CDR3 does not close with the conserved phenylalanine or tryptophan, likely indicating a read error. The chain uses TRBV29-1 and TRBJ2-1; the match to TRBD2 covers 7 bases. V trimming: 4 bases; J trimming: 0 bases; junction bases outside the gene matches: 0. Germline CDR1 is SQVTM and CDR2 is ANQGSEA. The CDR3 is 13 residues long. CDR3 sequence: CSVGGSSYNEQFL. CDR3 sequence (DNA): TGCAGCGTTGGCGGGAGCTCCTACAATGAGCAGTTCCTC.

The chain uses TRBV6-2 or TRBV6-3 and TRBJ2-1, with a weak D call TRBD2 (7 bases). Germline CDR1 and CDR2: MNHEY and SVGEGT. V was trimmed by 2 bases and J by 4 bases, leaving 15 bases between them. There are 16 residues in the CDR3. The CDR3 sequence: CASSYAEGGPYNEQFF. CDR3 nucleotide sequence: TGTGCCAGCAGTTACGCCGAGGGGGGGCCATACAATGAGCAGTTCTTC.

This clonotype occurred many times. The gene calls are TRBV7-2 and TRBJ2-1; 9 nucleotides agree with TRBD2. Germline V lookup: CDR1 SGHTA, CDR2 FQGNSA. CDR3 length equals 15 residues. The V segment lost 3 bases and the J segment 7 bases; nucleotides outside the gene matches: 7. This chain's CDR3 is CASSFTSGQGNEQFF. The CDR3 DNA reads as TGTGCCAGCAGCTTTACTAGCGGGCAAGGGAATGAGCAGTTCTTC.

This rearrangement joins TRBV6-5 to TRBJ1-4; D gene uncertain. CDR3 size: 15 residues. Deletions cut 0 bases from V and 6 bases from J, with 11 bases between. Germline V gene data show CDR1 as MNHEY and CDR2 as SVGAGI. In DNA, the CDR3 is TGTGCCAGCAGTTACTCGGGCAGTTTAGATGAAAAACTGTTTTTT. Protein: CASSYSGSLDEKLFF.

This clonotype appeared a few times. The chain has TRBV5-6 and TRBJ1-5; TRBD1 aligns across 8 bases. The V segment lost 7 bases and the J segment 8 bases; nucleotides outside the gene matches: 17. Germline V gene sequence: CDR1 SGHDT, CDR2 YYEEEE. This CDR3 spans 16 amino acids. The CDR3 region is CASVGDQTGAIKPQHF. The CDR3 bases are TGTGCCAGCGTGGGGGACCAGACAGGGGCAATTAAGCCCCAGCATTTT.

This chain connects TRBV4-2 to TRBJ2-1; 8 nucleotides agree with TRBD2. CDR1 is LGHNA, CDR2 YNFKEQ, per germline. This CDR3 is 17 amino acids long. V lost 1 base and J lost 0; bases outside the gene matches: 5. This chain's CDR3 is CASSQVGGVSSYNEQFF. As DNA, the CDR3 is TGTGCCAGCAGCCAAGTCGGGGGGGTATCCTCCTACAATGAGCAGTTCTTC.

In this sample, this clonotype turned up a few times. The chain combines TRBV6-1 with TRBJ2-7; TRBD1 might be the D (6 bases). The V end was cut by 4 bases, the J end by 3 bases, with 16 bases between. The CDR3 is 15 amino acids. Germline V gene sequence: CDR1 MNHNS, CDR2 SASEGT. The chain's CDR3 is CASSAFRDRFYEQYF. The CDR3 region has the DNA TGTGCCAGCAGTGCTTTCCGTGACAGGTTCTACGAGCAGTACTTC.

This clonotype occurred many times. The J gene is TRBJ2-3, the V gene TRBV20-1; 15 positions match TRBD2. V was clipped by 6 bases and J by 0 bases; unmatched bases: 7. The CDR3 loop spans 17 amino acids. Germline CDR1 reads DFQATT; CDR2 reads SNEGSKA (reference sequence). Here the CDR3 DNA reads TGCAGTGCCCCGGGACTAGCGGGGGGCACTAGCACAGATACGCAGTATTTT. As protein: CSAPGLAGGTSTDTQYF.

Details on this clonotype: One end of the junction varies from germline; a read error may be responsible. The chain has TRBV28 and TRBJ2-7; D not certain. Germline V gives CDR1 MDHEN, CDR2 SYDVKM. The CDR3 totals 16 residues. Here the CDR3 DNA reads TGTGCCAGCAGTTTATACGGCCTAGATACCTCCTACAAGCAGTACTTC. It translates to CASSLYGLDTSYKQYF.

The genes are TRBV9 and TRBJ2-1; TRBD1 matches 8 bases. J lost 3 bases, V lost 3 bases, and 5 bases had no gene match. This CDR3 spans 15 amino acids. CDR1 is SGDLS and CDR2 is YYNGEE in the germline V gene. This CDR3 is CASSAGTGHYNEQFF. DNA of the CDR3: TGTGCCAGCAGCGCCGGGACAGGTCACTACAATGAGCAGTTCTTC. Variable domain in full (rest from reference TRBV9 and TRBJ2-1): DSGVTQTPKHLITATGQRVTLRCSPRSGDLSVYWYQQSLDQGLQFLIQYYNGEERAKGNILERFSAQQFPDLHSELNLSSLELGDSALYFCASSAGTGHYNEQFFGPGTRLTVL.

This clonotype was observed at least ten times. The chain carries TRBV7-2 and TRBJ1-3; D is perhaps TRBD1 (5 bases). V was trimmed by 4 bases and J by 6 bases, leaving 13 bases between them. The CDR3 contains 14 residues. Germline assignment: CDR1 SGHTA and CDR2 FQGNSA. The DNA for the CDR3 is TGTGCCAGCAGCTCGGGACCTCTTGTAAACACCATATATTTT. This sequence encodes CASSSGPLVNTIYF.

This clonotype appeared a few times. V is TRBV6-5 and J is TRBJ2-6, with no clear D. Germline V gives CDR1 MNHEY, CDR2 SVGAGI. Trimming pared 6 bases from V and 0 bases from J, leaving 12 bases between. The CDR3 is 16 residues long. The CDR3 is CASSLGSHSGANVLTF. In DNA, the CDR3 is TGTGCCAGCAGCCTGGGCTCGCACTCTGGGGCCAACGTCCTGACTTTC.

In this sample, this clonotype turned up a few times. This sequence joins TRBV10-1 and TRBJ2-5; TRBD1 might be the D (5 bases). This CDR3 spans 14 amino acids. V lost 5 bases and J lost 2, with 12 bases in between. CDR1 is WNHNN and CDR2 is SYGVQD in the germline V gene (reference sequence). The CDR3 sequence is CASSPDRLQETQYF. The CDR3 nucleotides are TGCGCCAGCAGTCCTGACAGATTACAAGAGACCCAGTACTTC.

This clonotype came up many times. The chain links TRBV5-1 to TRBJ2-3, with 8 bases matching TRBD1. CDR1 is SGHRS, CDR2 YFSETQ, per germline. Trimming cost V 2 bases and J 1 base; bases outside gene matches: 3. This CDR3 has 15 amino acids. CDR3 nucleotides: TGCGCCAGCAGCTTACAGGGGGTCCGCACAGATACGCAGTATTTT. Translated, it gives CASSLQGVRTDTQYF. Drawing the rest from reference TRBV5-1 and TRBJ2-3, the complete variable domain is KAGVTQTPRYLIKTRGQQVTLSCSPISGHRSVSWYQQTPGQGLQFLFEYFSETQRNKGNFPGRFSGRQFSNSRSEMNVSTLELGDSALYLCASSLQGVRTDTQYFGPGTRLTVL.

This clonotype was seen repeatedly, ten times or more. The chain is built from TRBV30 and TRBJ1-1; TRBD1 aligns across 7 bases. This CDR3 has 15 residues. V lost 0 bases and J lost 0; bases outside the gene matches: 4. The germline V gene encodes CDR1 GTSNPN and CDR2 SVGIG (reference sequence). In DNA form, the CDR3 reads TGTGCCTGGAGTGTACGCCAGGGGGTGAACACTGAAGCTTTCTTT. The encoded protein is CAWSVRQGVNTEAFF.